One and the same sample provided the 16 T cell receptor beta chains below, sequenced in a study of high-grade serous ovarian cancer treatment subgroups. Clones were sequenced by immunoSEQ multiplex PCR, and TCRdb holds only the in-frame ones, with some missing. This table holds approximately 8,900 clones, about nine tenths found once. Tumor tissue was taken before any definitive surgery or chemotherapy was given. The sample was tumor tissue. Receptor source: a human donor with high-grade serous ovarian cancer.

The gene calls are TRBV20-1 and TRBJ1-2; D unresolved. V was trimmed by 2 bases and J by 6 bases, leaving 7 bases between them. There are 11 residues in the CDR3. Germline CDR1 DFQATT, CDR2 SNEGSKA (reference sequence). CDR3 sequence: CSARLGDGYTF. The CDR3 DNA is TGCAGTGCTAGATTGGGAGATGGCTACACCTTC.

This clone appeared once. The sample holds other DNA sequences that translate to the same CDR3. The J gene is TRBJ2-7, the V gene TRBV7-2, with D unclear. CDR3 size: 12 residues. The V end lost 4 bases, the J end lost 0 bases, and 4 bases lay between the germline ends. Germline assignment: CDR1 SGHTA and CDR2 FQGNSA. The CDR3 DNA reads TGTGCCAGCAGCTCCAGCTCCTACGAGCAGTACTTC. This gives the protein CASSSSSYEQYF.

This clone was counted between two and nine times. This sequence joins TRBV30 and TRBJ1-5; D call uncertain. This CDR3 is 13 amino acids long. Germline loops: CDR1 GTSNPN, CDR2 SVGIG (reference sequence). V shed 1 base and J shed 5 bases, with 9 bases lying between them. CDR3 loop: CAWSADRDQPQHF. As DNA, the CDR3 is TGTGCCTGGAGTGCGGACCGAGATCAGCCCCAGCATTTT.

V gene TRBV4-2 combines with J gene TRBJ1-1; D might be TRBD1 (6 bases). The CDR3 is 17 amino acids. From germline, CDR1 is LGHNA and CDR2 YNFKEQ. V lost 1 base to trimming and J lost 5 bases, with 20 bases between them. The CDR3 loop is CASSQGTAGEFSTEAFF. The CDR3 bases are TGTGCCAGCAGCCAAGGGACGGCAGGGGAGTTTTCGACTGAAGCTTTCTTT.

This chain links TRBV19 with TRBJ1-2, with 9 bases identical to TRBD1. The CDR3 contains 13 residues. V was clipped by 5 bases and J by 4 bases; unmatched bases: 2. Germline CDR1 reads LNHDA; CDR2 reads SQIVND (reference sequence). CDR3 nucleotides: TGTGCCAGTAGTCCGGACAGGGGCTATGGCTACACCTTC. The encoded protein is CASSPDRGYGYTF.

V gene TRBV5-1 combines with J gene TRBJ2-5; D possibly matches TRBD1 or TRBD2 (5 bases each). The germline V and J ends were trimmed by 1 base and 0 bases, with 16 bases remaining between them. Germline CDR1 SGHRS, CDR2 YFSETQ. This CDR3 region has 17 residues. The CDR3 region is CASSLSLSRGDQETQYF. The CDR3 DNA reads TGCGCCAGCAGCTTGTCTCTGTCGAGGGGAGACCAAGAGACCCAGTACTTC.

This clone was recorded only once. This chain uses TRBV19 with TRBJ1-4; 8 nucleotides match TRBD1. The CDR3 loop spans 16 amino acids. Germline CDR1 reads LNHDA; CDR2 reads SQIVND (reference sequence). With V trimmed by 3 bases and J by 8 bases, 11 bases remained unmatched. In DNA form, the CDR3 reads TGTGCCAGTAGTATGGCTGACGCCGGACAGGGCGAAAAACTGTTTTTT. Encoded protein: CASSMADAGQGEKLFF.

This clone appeared once. V is TRBV5-4 and J is TRBJ2-3; 9 bases are a match to TRBD2. Germline CDR1 is SGHNT and CDR2 is YYREEE (reference sequence). V lost 4 bases and J lost 5; bases outside the gene matches: 8. The CDR3 is made up of 15 amino acids. Here the CDR3 DNA reads TGTGCCAGCAGCAAAGCGGGGGGCGGTATAGATACGCAGTATTTT. This encodes CASSKAGGGIDTQYF. Full variable domain (missing parts from reference TRBV5-4 and TRBJ2-3): ETGVTQSPTHLIKTRGQQVTLRCSSQSGHNTVSWYQQALGQGPQFIFQYYREEENGRGNFPPRFSGLQFPNYSSELNVNALELDDSALYLCASSKAGGGIDTQYFGPGTRLTVL.

This sequence joins TRBV7-6 and TRBJ2-3; 8 bases fit TRBD2. The CDR3 contains 16 residues. Germline V CDR1 and CDR2: SGHVS, FNYEAQ. The V gene end was trimmed by 5 bases and the J gene end by 3 bases; junction bases not matched to a gene: 10. The CDR3 DNA reads TGTGCCAGCAGCCTTTCGAGCGGGAGAGGGACAGATACGCAGTATTTT. Its protein is CASSLSSGRGTDTQYF.

The rearrangement uses TRBV10-3 and TRBJ2-5; D is unresolved. The CDR3 is made up of 16 amino acids. Germline V gene data show CDR1 as ENHRY and CDR2 as SYGVKD. The V end was cut by 2 bases, the J end by 3 bases, with 16 bases between. This CDR3 reads CAISEAAGTGKETQYF. In DNA, the CDR3 is TGTGCCATCAGTGAGGCCGCAGGAACTGGGAAAGAGACCCAGTACTTC.

The chain carries TRBV9 and TRBJ2-1, with 7 bases fitting TRBD1. The CDR3 totals 14 residues. Trimming at V came to 0 bases and at J to 5 bases, leaving 2 bases not matched to a gene. CDR1 and CDR2 from the germline V gene are SGDLS and YYNGEE. The CDR3: CASSVGGQNNEQFF. CDR3 bases: TGTGCCAGCAGCGTAGGGGGACAGAACAATGAGCAGTTCTTC. The complete variable domain, with remaining parts taken from reference TRBV9 and TRBJ2-1, reads DSGVTQTPKHLITATGQRVTLRCSPRSGDLSVYWYQQSLDQGLQFLIQYYNGEERAKGNILERFSAQQFPDLHSELNLSSLELGDSALYFCASSVGGQNNEQFFGPGTRLTVL.

The J gene is TRBJ2-7, the V gene TRBV2, with 10 bases lining up with TRBD2. The CDR3 runs to 15 residues. CDR1 is SNHLY and CDR2 is FYNNEI in the germline V gene. With V trimmed by 3 bases and J by 2 bases, 4 bases remained unmatched. CDR3 region: CASSETSGWAYEQYF. CDR3 coding DNA: TGTGCCAGCAGTGAGACTAGCGGGTGGGCCTACGAGCAGTACTTC.

The chain is built from TRBV6-1 and TRBJ1-2, with a tentative D call TRBD1 (5 bases). The germline V gene has CDR1 MNHNS and CDR2 SASEGT. V shed 3 bases and J shed 8 bases, with 16 bases lying between them. The length of the CDR3 is 14 residues. CDR3 nucleotide sequence: TGTGCCAGCAGTGACGGAGGGGCTACCGGCGGCTACACCTTC. Amino acid sequence: CASSDGGATGGYTF.

The chain has TRBV6-1 and TRBJ2-1; 9 bases match TRBD2. The length of the CDR3 is 17 residues. J gave up 2 bases and V 2 bases, and 7 bases lay outside the gene matches. Germline CDR1 reads MNHNS; CDR2 reads SASEGT. This CDR3 is CASSELGGRVPYNEQFF. In nucleotides, the CDR3 is TGTGCCAGCAGTGAATTGGGCGGGAGGGTGCCCTACAATGAGCAGTTCTTC.

The chain uses TRBV5-5 and TRBJ2-5; 9 nucleotides line up with TRBD1. The germline V gene has CDR1 SGHKS and CDR2 YYEKEE (reference sequence). This CDR3 region has 15 residues. V dropped 4 bases and J dropped 1; count of bases not matched to a gene: 5. The DNA for the CDR3 is TGTGCCAGCAGCCCCGGGACAGGGAGCCAAGAGACCCAGTACTTC. This sequence encodes CASSPGTGSQETQYF.

This clone was seen a single time. J is TRBJ2-3 and V is TRBV7-2, with TRBD2 matching over 8 bases. The trim removed 8 bases at V and 8 bases at J, leaving 9 bases unmatched. There are 13 residues in the CDR3. Germline V gene lookup returns CDR1 SGHTA and CDR2 FQGNSA. The CDR3 loop is CASGPGLAGTQYF. The CDR3 nucleotides read TGTGCCAGCGGGCCCGGGCTAGCGGGTACGCAGTATTTT.